These T cell receptor beta chains were read from a single sample in a study of T cell responses to AZD1222 COVID-19 vaccine. Produced via immunoSEQ multiplex PCR; TCRdb's table is partial and in-frame only. This sample has 75,000 to 95,000 clones; roughly 81% occur once, and the top ten carry about an eighth. The sample consisted of peripheral blood, taken on day 0 of AZD1222 vaccination. Every receptor here comes from an adult in good health. CDR3s include the opening cysteine and the closing phenylalanine or tryptophan. D genes are given only for firm matches. Rows may omit the clone size; those that give it use once, few, many or a size class.

clone_size j_call d_call v_call cdr3_aa cdr3_nt
few TRBJ1-1 - TRBV7-3 CASSLTGQGRGNTEAFF TGTGCCAGCAGCTTAACGGGTCAGGGGCGAGGGAACACTGAAGCTTTCTTT
once TRBJ2-7 - TRBV11-1 CASRLSTESYEQYF TGTGCCAGCAGGTTATCCACCGAGTCCTACGAGCAGTACTTC
- TRBJ1-2 - TRBV19 CASSIGYGVDYGYTF TGTGCCAGTAGTATAGGCTACGGGGTAGACTATGGCTACACCTTC
once TRBJ2-7 TRBD1 TRBV7-9 CASSWTGATRGEQYF TGTGCCAGCAGCTGGACAGGGGCTACAAGGGGAGAGCAGTACTTC
- TRBJ2-5 TRBD1 TRBV5-1 CASSFLTGGEETQYF TGCGCCAGCAGCTTCTTGACAGGGGGCGAGGAGACCCAGTACTTC
- TRBJ2-7 TRBD1 TRBV7-2 CASSLVWDRGEQYF TGTGCCAGCAGCTTAGTATGGGACAGAGGGGAGCAGTACTTC
- TRBJ2-5 - TRBV6-2/TRBV6-3 CASSDPQGRASDGGTQYF TGTGCCAGCAGCGACCCACAGGGACGGGCTAGCGATGGAGGGACCCAGTACTTC
- TRBJ1-1 - TRBV7-8 CASSFVGQNTEAFF TGTGCCAGCAGCTTCGTGGGCCAGAACACTGAAGCTTTCTTT
- TRBJ2-7 - TRBV11-3 CASSWDPSYEQYF TGTGCCAGCAGCTGGGACCCTTCCTACGAGCAGTACTTC
- TRBJ1-4 TRBD1 TRBV29-1 CSVPGQGALGGEKLFF TGCAGCGTTCCAGGACAGGGGGCTTTGGGTGGTGAAAAACTGTTTTTT
- TRBJ2-7 - TRBV4-3 CASSQDNTHSYEQYF TGCGCCAGCAGCCAAGATAACACCCACTCCTACGAGCAGTACTTC
- TRBJ2-7 TRBD1 TRBV7-2 CASSLSALRDRGRGYEQYF TGTGCCAGCAGCTTATCGGCGCTCCGGGACAGGGGGAGAGGCTACGAGCAGTACTTC
- TRBJ2-5 TRBD1 TRBV11-2 CASSTPGQGFGETQYF TGTGCCAGCAGCACCCCGGGACAGGGTTTTGGCGAGACCCAGTACTTC
- TRBJ2-1 - TRBV27 CASSLPLGRNNEQFF TGTGCCAGCAGTCTCCCTCTCGGAAGGAACAATGAGCAGTTCTTC
once TRBJ1-2 TRBD1 TRBV13 CASGTGTGNYGYTF TGTGCCAGCGGAACCGGGACAGGAAACTATGGCTACACCTTC
- TRBJ2-3 - TRBV5-3 CAPTGYTQYF TGTGCCCCAACGGGGTATACGCAGTATTTT
- TRBJ1-2 TRBD1 TRBV5-1 CASSLGQEGYTF TGCGCCAGCAGCCTCGGACAGGAAGGCTACACCTTC
- TRBJ1-2 TRBD1 TRBV29-1 CSARDSYDGYTF TGCAGCGCCCGGGACAGCTACGATGGCTACACCTTC
few TRBJ1-2 - TRBV3-1/TRBV3-2 CASSQDRGRGSYTF TGTGCCAGCAGCCAAGATAGGGGGAGAGGAAGCTACACCTTC
- TRBJ2-6 - TRBV27 CASSWTRGPGANVLTF TGTGCCAGCAGTTGGACAAGGGGTCCTGGGGCCAACGTCCTGACTTTC
- TRBJ2-7 - TRBV9 CASSLGRTSYEQYF TGTGCCAGCAGCCTTGGACGGACCTCCTACGAGCAGTACTTC
- TRBJ1-3 - TRBV7-9 CASSLGGSGNTIYF TGTGCCAGCAGCTTAGGCGGCTCTGGAAACACCATATATTTT
- TRBJ2-5 TRBD2 TRBV7-9 CASTNRGGTETQYF TGTGCCAGCACCAACCGGGGGGGCACAGAGACCCAGTACTTC
- TRBJ2-7 TRBD2 TRBV6-6 CASSKLAQVSYEQYF TGTGCCAGCAGCAAACTAGCGCAAGTCTCCTACGAGCAGTACTTC